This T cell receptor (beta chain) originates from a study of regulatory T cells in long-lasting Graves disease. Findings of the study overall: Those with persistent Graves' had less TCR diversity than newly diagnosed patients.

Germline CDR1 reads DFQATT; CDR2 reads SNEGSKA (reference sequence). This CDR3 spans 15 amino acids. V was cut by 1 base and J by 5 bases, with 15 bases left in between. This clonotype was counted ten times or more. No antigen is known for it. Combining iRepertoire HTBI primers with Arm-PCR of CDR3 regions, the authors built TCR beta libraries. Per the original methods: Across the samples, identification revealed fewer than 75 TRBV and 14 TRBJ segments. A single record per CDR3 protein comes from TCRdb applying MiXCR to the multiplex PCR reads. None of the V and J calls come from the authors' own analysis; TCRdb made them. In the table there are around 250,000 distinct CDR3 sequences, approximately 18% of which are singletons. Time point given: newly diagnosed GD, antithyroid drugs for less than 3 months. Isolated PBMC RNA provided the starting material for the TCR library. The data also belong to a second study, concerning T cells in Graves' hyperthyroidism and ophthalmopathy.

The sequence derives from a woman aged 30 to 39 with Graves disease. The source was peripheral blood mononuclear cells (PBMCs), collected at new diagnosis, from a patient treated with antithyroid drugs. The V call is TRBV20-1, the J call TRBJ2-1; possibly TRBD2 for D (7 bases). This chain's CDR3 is CSARGPGGRDNEQFF. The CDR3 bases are TGCAGTGCTAGAGGTCCCGGGGGGCGGGACAATGAGCAGTTCTTC.